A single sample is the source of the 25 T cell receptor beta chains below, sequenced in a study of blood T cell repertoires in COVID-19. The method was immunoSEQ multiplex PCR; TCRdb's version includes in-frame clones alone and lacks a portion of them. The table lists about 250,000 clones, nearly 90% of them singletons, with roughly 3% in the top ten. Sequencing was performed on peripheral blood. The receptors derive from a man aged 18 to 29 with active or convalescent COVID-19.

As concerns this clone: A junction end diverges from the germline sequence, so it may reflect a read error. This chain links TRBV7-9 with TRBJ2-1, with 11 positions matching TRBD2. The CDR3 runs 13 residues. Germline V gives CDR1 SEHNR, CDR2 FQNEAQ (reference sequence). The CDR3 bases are TGTGCCAGCAGCCTAGCGGGGGGTCATGAGCAGTTCTTC. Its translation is CASSLAGGHEQFF.

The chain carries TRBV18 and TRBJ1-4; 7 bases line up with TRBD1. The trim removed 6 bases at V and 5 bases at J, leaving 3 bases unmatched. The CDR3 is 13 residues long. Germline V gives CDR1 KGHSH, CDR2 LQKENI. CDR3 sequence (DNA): TGTGCCAGCTCGGGACAGATAAATGAAAAACTGTTTTTT. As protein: CASSGQINEKLFF.

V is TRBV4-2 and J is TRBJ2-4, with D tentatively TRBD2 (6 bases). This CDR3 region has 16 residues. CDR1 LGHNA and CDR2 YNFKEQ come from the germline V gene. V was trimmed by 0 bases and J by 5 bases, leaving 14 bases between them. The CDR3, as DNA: TGTGCCAGCAGCCAAGATGTACGGGAGTCCGAAAACATTCAGTACTTC. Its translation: CASSQDVRESENIQYF.

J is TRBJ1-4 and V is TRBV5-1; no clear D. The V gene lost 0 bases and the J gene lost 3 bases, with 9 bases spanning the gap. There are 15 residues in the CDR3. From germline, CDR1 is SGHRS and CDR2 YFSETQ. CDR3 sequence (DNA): TGCGCCAGCAGCTTGGCCGCGGGTTCTAATGAAAAACTGTTTTTT. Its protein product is CASSLAAGSNEKLFF.

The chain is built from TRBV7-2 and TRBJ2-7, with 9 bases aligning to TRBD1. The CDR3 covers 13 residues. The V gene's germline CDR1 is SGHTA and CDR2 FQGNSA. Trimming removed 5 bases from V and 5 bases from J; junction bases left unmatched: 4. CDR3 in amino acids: CASSQRTGDEQYF. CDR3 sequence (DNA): TGTGCCAGCAGCCAGCGGACAGGGGACGAGCAGTACTTC.

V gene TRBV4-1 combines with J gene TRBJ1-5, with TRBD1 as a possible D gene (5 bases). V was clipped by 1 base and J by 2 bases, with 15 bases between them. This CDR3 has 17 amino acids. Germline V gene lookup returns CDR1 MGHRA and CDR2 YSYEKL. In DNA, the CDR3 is TGCGCCAGCAGCCAAGTCCGGGTGGGGCTGGGCAATCAGCCCCAGCATTTT. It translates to CASSQVRVGLGNQPQHF.

The CDR3, as DNA: TGTGCCAGCAGGGGTGGCGGGACAGGGGGTGATGGCTACACCTTC. It translates to CASRGGGTGGDGYTF. The J gene is TRBJ1-2, the V gene TRBV6-5; 11 bases fit TRBD1. The CDR3 extends over 15 amino acids. V was pared by 6 bases and J by 6 bases, with 9 bases of the junction left unmatched. CDR1 and CDR2 (germline): MNHEY, SVGAGI.

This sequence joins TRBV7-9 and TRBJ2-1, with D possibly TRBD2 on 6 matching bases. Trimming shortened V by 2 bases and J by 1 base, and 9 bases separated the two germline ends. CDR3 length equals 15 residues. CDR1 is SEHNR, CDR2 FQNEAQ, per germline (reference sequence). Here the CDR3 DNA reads TGTGCCAGCAGCTTAACGCGGGGATCCTACAATGAGCAGTTCTTC. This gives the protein CASSLTRGSYNEQFF.

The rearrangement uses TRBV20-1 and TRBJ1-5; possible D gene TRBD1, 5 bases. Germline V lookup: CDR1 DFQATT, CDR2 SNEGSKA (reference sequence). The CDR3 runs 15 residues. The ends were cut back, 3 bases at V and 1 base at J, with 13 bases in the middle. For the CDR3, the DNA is TGCAGTGCTAGTGGGTCAAAGGGGAGCAATCAGCCCCAGCATTTT. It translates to CSASGSKGSNQPQHF.

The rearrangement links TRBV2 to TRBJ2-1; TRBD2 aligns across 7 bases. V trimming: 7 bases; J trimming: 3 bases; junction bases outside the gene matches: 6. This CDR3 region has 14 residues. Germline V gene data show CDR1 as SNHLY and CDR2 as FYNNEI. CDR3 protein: CASILGGSYNEQFF. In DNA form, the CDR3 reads TGTGCCAGCATTCTCGGCGGGAGCTACAATGAGCAGTTCTTC.

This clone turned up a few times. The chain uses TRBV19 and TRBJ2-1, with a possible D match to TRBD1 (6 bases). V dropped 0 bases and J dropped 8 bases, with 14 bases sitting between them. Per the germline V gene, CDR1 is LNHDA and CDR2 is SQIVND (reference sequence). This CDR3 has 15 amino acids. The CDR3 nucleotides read TGTGCCAGTAGTATAGATAGTGGACAGACGGATGAGCAGTTCTTC. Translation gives CASSIDSGQTDEQFF.

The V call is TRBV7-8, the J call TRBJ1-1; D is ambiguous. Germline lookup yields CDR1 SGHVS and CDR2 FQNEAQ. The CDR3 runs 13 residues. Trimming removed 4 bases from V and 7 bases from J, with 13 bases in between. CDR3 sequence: CASSSTEYDEAFF. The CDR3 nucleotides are TGTGCCAGCAGCTCCACCGAGTACGATGAAGCTTTCTTT.

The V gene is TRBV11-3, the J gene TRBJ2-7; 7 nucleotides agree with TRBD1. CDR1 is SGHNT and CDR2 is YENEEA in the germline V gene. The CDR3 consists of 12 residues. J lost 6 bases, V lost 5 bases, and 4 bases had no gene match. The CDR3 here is CASSPGGGEQYF. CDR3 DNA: TGTGCCAGCAGCCCAGGGGGTGGCGAGCAGTACTTC.

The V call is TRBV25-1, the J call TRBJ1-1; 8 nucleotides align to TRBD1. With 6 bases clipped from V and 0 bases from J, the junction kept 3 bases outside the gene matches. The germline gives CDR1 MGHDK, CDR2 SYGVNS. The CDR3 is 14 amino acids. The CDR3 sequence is CASSPGQVNTEAFF. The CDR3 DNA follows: TGTGCCAGCAGCCCGGGACAGGTGAACACTGAAGCTTTCTTT.

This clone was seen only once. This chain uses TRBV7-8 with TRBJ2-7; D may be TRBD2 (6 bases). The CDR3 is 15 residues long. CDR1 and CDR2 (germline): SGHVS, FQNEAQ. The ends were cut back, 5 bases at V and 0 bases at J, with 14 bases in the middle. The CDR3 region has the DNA TGTGCCAGCAGCCGAGGGGCGGGAAGCTCCTACGAGCAGTACTTC. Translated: CASSRGAGSSYEQYF.

CDR3 loop: CASSPLQGKSNQPQHF. CDR3 bases: TGTGCCAGCAGTCCCCTACAGGGGAAAAGCAATCAGCCCCAGCATTTT. The V call is TRBV28, the J call TRBJ1-5; TRBD1 aligns across 7 bases. The CDR3 extends over 16 amino acids. Unmatched junction bases numbered 8, after V lost 5 bases and J lost 1 base. In germline, CDR1 is MDHEN, CDR2 SYDVKM.

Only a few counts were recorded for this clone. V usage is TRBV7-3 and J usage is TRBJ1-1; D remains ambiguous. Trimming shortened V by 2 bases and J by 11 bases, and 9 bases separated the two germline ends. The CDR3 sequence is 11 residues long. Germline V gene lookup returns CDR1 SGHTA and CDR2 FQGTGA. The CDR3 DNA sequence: TGTGCCAGCAGCTTATCCGGGTTCGCTTTCTTT. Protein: CASSLSGFAFF.

The CDR3 reads CASSTAGTGSYEQYF. CDR3 nucleotide sequence: TGTGCCAGCAGCACCGCCGGGACTGGATCCTACGAGCAGTACTTC. The gene calls are TRBV6-5 and TRBJ2-7; tentative D call: TRBD2 (6 bases). Deletions cut 6 bases from V and 1 base from J, with 16 bases between. The CDR3 sequence is 15 residues long. Per the germline V gene, CDR1 is MNHEY and CDR2 is SVGAGI.

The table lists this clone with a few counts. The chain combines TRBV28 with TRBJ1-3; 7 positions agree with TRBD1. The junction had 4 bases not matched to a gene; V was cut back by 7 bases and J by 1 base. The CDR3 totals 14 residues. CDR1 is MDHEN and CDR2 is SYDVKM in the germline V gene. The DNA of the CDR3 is TGTGCCAGCATCCAGGGGGGTTCTGGAAACACCATATATTTT. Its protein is CASIQGGSGNTIYF.

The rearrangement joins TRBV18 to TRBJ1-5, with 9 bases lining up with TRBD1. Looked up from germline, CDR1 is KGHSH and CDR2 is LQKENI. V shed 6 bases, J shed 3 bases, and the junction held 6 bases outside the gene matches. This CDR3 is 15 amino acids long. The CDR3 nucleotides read TGTGCCAGCTCGCCTCGACAGGGGGACAATCAGCCCCAGCATTTT. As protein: CASSPRQGDNQPQHF.

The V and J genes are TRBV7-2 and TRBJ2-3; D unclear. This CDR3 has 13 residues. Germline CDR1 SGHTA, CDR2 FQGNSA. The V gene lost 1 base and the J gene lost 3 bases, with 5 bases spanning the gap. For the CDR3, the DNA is TGTGCCAGCAGCTTAGTAACAACAGATACGCAGTATTTT. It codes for CASSLVTTDTQYF. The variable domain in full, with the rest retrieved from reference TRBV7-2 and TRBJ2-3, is GAGVSQSPSNKVTEKGKDVELRCDPISGHTALYWYRQSLGQGLEFLIYFQGNSAPDKSGLPSDRFSAERTGGSVSTLTIQRTQQEDSAVYLCASSLVTTDTQYFGPGTRLTVL.

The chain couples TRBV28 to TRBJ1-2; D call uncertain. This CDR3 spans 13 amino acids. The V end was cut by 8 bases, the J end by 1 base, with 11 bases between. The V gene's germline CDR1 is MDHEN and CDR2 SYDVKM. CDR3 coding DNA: TGTGCCAGCCGGGAGGGTTATAACTATGGCTACACCTTC. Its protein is CASREGYNYGYTF.

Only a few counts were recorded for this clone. CDR3 sequence reads: CASSAPGQLNTEAFF. DNA for the CDR3: TGTGCCAGCAGCGCCCCAGGACAGCTGAACACTGAAGCTTTCTTT. The V gene is TRBV7-2, the J gene TRBJ1-1; D is possibly TRBD1 (6 bases). The CDR3 is made up of 15 amino acids. Trimming took 5 bases from V and 0 from J, leaving 13 bases between them. Per germline, CDR1 SGHTA and CDR2 FQGNSA.

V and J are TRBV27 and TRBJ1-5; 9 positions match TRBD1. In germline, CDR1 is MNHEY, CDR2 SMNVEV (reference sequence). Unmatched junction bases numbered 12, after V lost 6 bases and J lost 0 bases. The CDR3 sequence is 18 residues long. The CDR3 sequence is CASSSWRQGEPSNQPQHF. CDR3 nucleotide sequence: TGTGCCAGCAGCTCATGGAGACAGGGGGAGCCTAGCAATCAGCCCCAGCATTTT.

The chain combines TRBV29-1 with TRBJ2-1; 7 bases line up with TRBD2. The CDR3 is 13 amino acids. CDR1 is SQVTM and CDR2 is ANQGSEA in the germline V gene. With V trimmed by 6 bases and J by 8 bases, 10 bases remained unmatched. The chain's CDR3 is CSVRGGSSDEQFF. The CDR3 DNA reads TGCAGCGTCCGTGGCGGGAGCAGCGATGAGCAGTTCTTC.